The source of this TCR beta chain is a study of cytomegalovirus exposure and HLA in healthy donors. Concerning this clone itself: No antigen is known for it.

The study, taken as a whole, reports: Under in vitro conditions, three CMV-associated chains were confirmed as specific for CMV antigens. A reported reduction in N-insertions relative to the roughly 670-donor mean was seen in an Asian-associated ancestry cluster in a later analysis. In an earlier analysis, in around 590 donors, most V segments appeared productive either ~87% or ~30% of the time.

CDR1 is SGHNT, CDR2 YYREEE, per germline (reference sequence). The CDR3 is made up of 16 amino acids. The V and J ends lost 0 bases and 2 bases respectively, with 12 bases between them. It was with 60 Vbeta and 13 Jbeta primers that the PCR ran. Data came from immunoSEQ multiplex PCR; TCRdb stores just in-frame clones and leaves some out. This listing includes some 75,000 clones. Sequencing was carried out using PBMCs. This TCR was recovered from a man between 35 and 55 years old in good health and CMV-seronegative. The chain couples TRBV5-4 to TRBJ2-1; the D is unclear. CDR3 loop: CASSLVASSAYNEQFF. The CDR3 DNA sequence: TGTGCCAGCAGCTTGGTAGCCTCCTCGGCCTACAATGAGCAGTTCTTC. Full variable domain (outside the CDR3, taken from reference TRBV5-4 and TRBJ2-1): ETGVTQSPTHLIKTRGQQVTLRCSSQSGHNTVSWYQQALGQGPQFIFQYYREEENGRGNFPPRFSGLQFPNYSSELNVNALELDDSALYLCASSLVASSAYNEQFFGPGTRLTVL.